The present TCR beta chain was sequenced within a study of blood T cell repertoires in COVID-19. The V and J ends lost 0 bases and 3 bases, in that order; junction bases with no gene match: 8. The CDR3 sequence is 17 residues long. The germline V gene has CDR1 SGHDN and CDR2 FVKESK. Method: immunoSEQ multiplex PCR; TCRdb's copy keeps in-frame clones and lacks some. Counted here are 120,000 or so clones, 80% occurring once; the ten biggest clones make up around a quarter. The table lists this clone with a few counts. Input material: peripheral blood. This TCR was recovered from a human donor in a cohort sampled during active COVID-19. V and J are TRBV14 and TRBJ2-3; 8 positions agree with TRBD1. CDR3: CASSQDQSRGRTDTQYF. The CDR3 region has the DNA TGTGCCAGCAGCCAAGATCAAAGCAGGGGGCGTACAGATACGCAGTATTTT. The variable domain in full, with the rest retrieved from reference TRBV14 and TRBJ2-3, is EAGVTQFPSHSVIEKGQTVTLRCDPISGHDNLYWYRRVMGKEIKFLLHFVKESKQDESGMPNNRFLAERTGGTYSTLKVQPAELEDSGVYFCASSQDQSRGRTDTQYFGPGTRLTVL.